The present T cell receptor (beta chain) was sequenced within a study of shared T cell receptors in the human thymus. Trimming removed 6 bases at V and 6 bases at J, with 12 bases between. The CDR3 spans 13 residues. The germline gives CDR1 MNHEY, CDR2 SMNVEV (reference sequence). Repertoires were generated with immunoSEQ multiplex PCR, while TCRdb's copy carries only in-frame clones and drops some. The sample records more than 550,000 clones, around 87% being singletons. The sample also formed part of further work on human thymus T cells.

The chain has TRBV27 and TRBJ2-4; D remains ambiguous. Sequenced sample: thymocytes. The TCR was taken from a boy younger than two with a congenital heart defect. The CDR3 loop is CASRPWALNIQYF. The CDR3 DNA is TGTGCCAGCAGACCGTGGGCTTTAAACATTCAGTACTTC.